The entry below describes one TCR beta chain. As yet, its antigen is unknown. Looked up from germline, CDR1 is MDHEN and CDR2 is SYDVKM. The CDR3 spans 15 residues. Germline trimming cut 5 bases from V and 3 bases from J; bases unmatched to any gene: 9. TCRdb independently ran MiXCR on the 5' RACE reads; one entry per CDR3 protein. The sample lists 400,000 to 450,000 distinct CDR3 sequences; around 20% were seen once. The data were obtained in a study of T cells after yellow fever vaccination. Study as a whole: SMART-Seq v4 Ultra Low Input served to prepare low-cell-number fractions. Points from the study as a whole: Relatively few clonotypes were ones that appeared in both CD4 and CD8 compartments. Compared with primary, the secondary response was weaker and peaked at day 5, not 15. Any FACS-sorted repertoire could hold abundant clonotypes that contaminate it from the bulk population.

The material sequenced was PBMCs, taken before the yellow fever booster vaccination. This clonotype was sampled from a man aged 18 to 29 who received the YFV17D yellow fever vaccine. The chain has TRBV28 and TRBJ1-2, with TRBD1 matching over 7 bases. Written as DNA, the CDR3 is TGTGCCAGCAGTCCACTGGAACAGGGGTACTATGGCTACACCTTC. It yields the protein CASSPLEQGYYGYTF.